The 14 T cell receptor beta chains listed next were all sequenced from one sample in a study of cytomegalovirus exposure and HLA in healthy donors. The PCR was carried out with 60 Vbeta primers and 13 Jbeta primers. TCRdb's copy holds only in-frame clones and misses some; the assay was immunoSEQ multiplex PCR. The sample records about 170,000 clones, around 80% being singletons. Sequences were obtained from PBMCs. All receptors derive from a woman younger than 30 in good health and CMV-seronegative.

The chain recombines TRBV28 with TRBJ1-3, with D perhaps TRBD1 (6 bases). Deletions cut 3 bases from V and 0 bases from J, with 12 bases between. CDR1 is MDHEN and CDR2 is SYDVKM in the germline V gene. The CDR3 is 16 residues long. The CDR3 here is CASSFMDRSSGNTIYF. The CDR3 DNA follows: TGTGCCAGCAGTTTTATGGACAGAAGCTCTGGAAACACCATATATTTT.

The CDR3 bases are TGTGCCAGCAGCTTGACAGGGTTCACAGATACGCAGTATTTT. This translates into CASSLTGFTDTQYF. This chain joins TRBV7-2 and TRBJ2-3; 7 positions agree with TRBD1. Losses at the gene ends were 3 bases for V and 2 bases for J; bases not matched to a gene: 2. The germline V gene encodes CDR1 SGHTA and CDR2 FQGNSA. The CDR3 is made up of 14 amino acids. The full variable domain, rest sourced from reference TRBV7-2 and TRBJ2-3, is GAGVSQSPSNKVTEKGKDVELRCDPISGHTALYWYRQSLGQGLEFLIYFQGNSAPDKSGLPSDRFSAERTGGSVSTLTIQRTQQEDSAVYLCASSLTGFTDTQYFGPGTRLTVL.

The chain joins TRBV28 to TRBJ2-3; perhaps TRBD1 as D (6 bases). The germline V gene has CDR1 MDHEN and CDR2 SYDVKM. This CDR3 has 14 amino acids. Trimming left V 10 bases short and J 8 bases short, with 22 bases between. As DNA, the CDR3 is TGTGCCACCCAAGGACAGAGCAGAAGGGGTACGCAGTATTTT. It translates to CATQGQSRRGTQYF.

This rearrangement joins TRBV28 to TRBJ1-1, with D hard to call. V was pared by 5 bases and J by 9 bases, with 10 bases between. Per germline, CDR1 MDHEN and CDR2 SYDVKM. The CDR3 runs 11 residues. The CDR3 sequence: CASSRQTKAFF. CDR3 in DNA: TGTGCCAGCAGTCGTCAGACAAAAGCTTTCTTT.

V and J are TRBV10-1 and TRBJ2-7; maybe TRBD2 (5 bases). Trimming pared 5 bases from V and 0 bases from J, leaving 32 bases between. The V gene's germline CDR1 is WNHNN and CDR2 SYGVQD (reference sequence). CDR3 size: 21 residues. CDR3 sequence: CASSNKLKRVRGLWSSYEQYF. For the CDR3, the DNA is TGCGCCAGCAGTAACAAACTGAAAAGGGTACGAGGACTTTGGAGCTCCTACGAGCAGTACTTC.

The chain links TRBV2 to TRBJ2-3; D may be TRBD1 (5 bases). This CDR3 is built from 13 residues. Germline V gene sequence: CDR1 SNHLY, CDR2 FYNNEI. V was shortened by 6 bases and J by 1 base, with 8 bases between the two germline ends. CDR3 loop: CASRGRRTDTQYF. CDR3 DNA sequence: TGTGCCAGCAGGGGGCGTCGCACAGATACGCAGTATTTT.

The chain carries TRBV11-3 and TRBJ2-4, with TRBD2 identical over 8 bases. V was clipped by 1 base and J by 8 bases; unmatched bases: 1. There are 13 residues in the CDR3. CDR1 is SGHNT and CDR2 is YENEEA in the germline V gene. The DNA of the CDR3 is TGTGCCAGCAGCTTAGTAGCGGGGCACATTCAGTACTTC. Translated, it gives CASSLVAGHIQYF. Using reference TRBV11-3 and TRBJ2-4 for the parts outside the CDR3, the full variable domain is EAGVVQSPRYKIIEKKQPVAFWCNPISGHNTLYWYLQNLGQGPELLIRYENEEAVDDSQLPKDRFSAERLKGVDSTLKIQPAELGDSAVYLCASSLVAGHIQYFGAGTRLSVL.

The chain employs TRBV2 and TRBJ2-7; D gene unclear. CDR1 and CDR2 from the germline V gene are SNHLY and FYNNEI. V gave up 5 bases and J gave up 0 bases, with 8 bases separating them. This CDR3 spans 13 amino acids. The CDR3: CASSLAPSYEQYF. CDR3 nucleotides: TGTGCCAGCAGTTTGGCTCCCTCCTACGAGCAGTACTTC.

The V gene is TRBV28, the J gene TRBJ2-3, with D tentatively TRBD1 (5 bases). The CDR3 contains 19 residues. Per germline, CDR1 MDHEN and CDR2 SYDVKM. Trimming removed 6 bases at V and 2 bases at J, with 27 bases between. The CDR3: CASSPNPWGRLGITDTQYF. The DNA of the CDR3 is TGTGCCAGCAGCCCAAATCCCTGGGGCAGATTAGGGATCACAGATACGCAGTATTTT.

The V call is TRBV7-6, the J call TRBJ1-5, with TRBD1 identical over 10 bases. The CDR3 contains 14 residues. The V segment lost 6 bases and the J segment 4 bases; nucleotides outside the gene matches: 3. CDR1 SGHVS and CDR2 FNYEAQ come from the germline V gene. The CDR3 DNA follows: TGTGCCAGCAGTTCGGACAGGGGGAATCAGCCCCAGCATTTT. Amino acids: CASSSDRGNQPQHF.

The rearrangement joins TRBV2 to TRBJ1-2; D is possibly TRBD1 (6 bases). Germline V CDR1 and CDR2: SNHLY, FYNNEI. CDR3 size: 13 residues. V lost 4 bases and J 8 bases, leaving 14 bases between the germline ends. The CDR3 loop is CASSGDRIRGYTF. The CDR3, as DNA: TGTGCCAGCAGTGGAGACAGGATAAGGGGCTACACCTTC.

This clone was detected once. The chain couples TRBV11-3 to TRBJ2-1; 8 bases map to TRBD2. This CDR3 contains 14 residues. Germline V gene sequence: CDR1 SGHNT, CDR2 YENEEA. Unmatched junction bases numbered 8, after V lost 5 bases and J lost 8 bases. In DNA, the CDR3 is TGTGCCAGCAGCCCAGCGGGAGTGTCCGATGAGCAGTTCTTC. The encoded protein is CASSPAGVSDEQFF.

The CDR3 sequence is CASSQGGGGRIHNEQFF. Written as DNA, the CDR3 is TGTGCCAGCAGCCAAGGGGGGGGCGGGAGGATCCACAATGAGCAGTTCTTC. The genes are TRBV4-2 and TRBJ2-1; 8 bases are a match to TRBD2. With V trimmed by 1 base and J by 5 bases, 10 bases remained unmatched. CDR1 is LGHNA and CDR2 is YNFKEQ in the germline V gene. The CDR3 has 17 residues.

V and J are TRBV30 and TRBJ2-1, with D perhaps TRBD2 (6 bases). The CDR3 loop spans 12 amino acids. V dropped 2 bases and J dropped 10 bases, with 12 bases sitting between them. From germline, CDR1 is GTSNPN and CDR2 SVGIG (reference sequence). The CDR3 DNA sequence: TGTGCCTGGAGTCGGGTCGCGGGAGAGCAGTTCTTC. Its protein product is CAWSRVAGEQFF.